The 10 T cell receptor beta chains listed next were all sequenced from one sample in a study of T cell responses to AZD1222 COVID-19 vaccine (dated by TCRdb to 2020 to 2023). The method behind the library was the immunoSEQ multiplex PCR assay. Drawn from immuneACCESS, this table holds only the in-frame rearrangements with V and J called that TCRdb kept. Clones are partly lost; checked studies trace under half to an unresolved V gene and leave the rest unexplained. In this sample the table shows 95,000 to 110,000 clones, around 90% of which occur a single time. About 6.8% of the sample comes from the top ten. Explained via the paper, the time point label denotes: about 28 days (+/-7) after the second vaccine dose. The sequenced sample was peripheral blood, obtained 28 days after the second AZD1222 dose. Every receptor here comes from an adult who received the AZD1222 COVID-19 vaccine.

The gene calls are TRBV24-1 and TRBJ2-1, with 8 positions matching TRBD1. Germline values: CDR1 KGHDR, CDR2 SFDVKD. After removal of 1 base from V and 8 bases from J, the junction contained 9 bases not matched to a gene. This CDR3 comprises 16 residues. The CDR3: CATSDLGPGGGDEQFF. CDR3 bases: TGTGCCACCAGTGATTTAGGTCCAGGGGGCGGGGATGAGCAGTTCTTC.

The chain recombines TRBV5-4 with TRBJ2-1; 15 nucleotides agree with TRBD2. The CDR3 sequence is 16 residues long. V trimming: 5 bases; J trimming: 2 bases; junction bases outside the gene matches: 2. Germline V gene sequence: CDR1 SGHNT, CDR2 YYREEE (reference sequence). The CDR3 region is CASRGLAGGTYNEQFF. In DNA form, the CDR3 reads TGTGCCAGCAGGGGACTAGCGGGAGGCACCTACAATGAGCAGTTCTTC.

The chain employs TRBV19 and TRBJ2-5, with 9 bases matching TRBD2. The J segment lost 4 bases and the V segment lost 4 bases, leaving 16 bases of the junction unmatched. Germline CDR1 is LNHDA and CDR2 is SQIVND (reference sequence). The CDR3 loop spans 18 amino acids. The chain's CDR3 is CASSRFPFSGSRAETQYF. The CDR3 DNA reads as TGTGCCAGTAGTAGATTCCCTTTTAGCGGGAGCAGGGCAGAGACCCAGTACTTC.

This chain joins TRBV4-3 and TRBJ2-2, with D unresolved. V was trimmed by 1 base and J by 10 bases, leaving 10 bases between them. Germline loops: CDR1 LGHNA, CDR2 YSLEER. The CDR3 runs 13 residues. The CDR3 region is CASSQGVQSELFF. The CDR3 bases are TGCGCCAGCAGCCAAGGAGTCCAATCGGAGCTGTTTTTT.

This chain joins TRBV3-1 (or the pseudogene TRBV3-2) and TRBJ1-5, with a weak D call TRBD1 (6 bases). Germline loops: CDR1 LGHDT, CDR2 YNNKEL (reference sequence). Trimming cost V 6 bases and J 1 base, with 10 bases left between them. The CDR3 sequence is 14 residues long. CDR3: CASSVDRSNQPQHF. CDR3 coding DNA: TGTGCCAGCAGTGTAGACAGGAGCAATCAGCCCCAGCATTTT.

This chain connects TRBV3-1 (or the pseudogene TRBV3-2) to TRBJ2-1; D is possibly TRBD1 or TRBD2 (6 bases each). The CDR3 contains 15 residues. Germline V gene sequence: CDR1 LGHDT, CDR2 YNNKEL (reference sequence). V was cut by 1 base and J by 9 bases, with 16 bases left in between. The CDR3 sequence is CASSQARRGEGEQFF. As DNA, the CDR3 is TGTGCCAGCAGCCAAGCCAGGAGGGGGGAAGGTGAGCAGTTCTTC.

This clone was recorded once. The chain couples TRBV11-2 to TRBJ2-2, with 7 bases fitting TRBD2. The CDR3 extends over 16 amino acids. Germline V CDR1 and CDR2: SGHAT, FQNNGV. V lost 7 bases, J lost 6 bases, and 14 bases stayed unmatched. In DNA form, the CDR3 reads TGTGCCAGCACCCTGAACCCGGGGGGTAGTCCCGGGGAGCTGTTTTTT. Amino acid sequence: CASTLNPGGSPGELFF.

The CDR3 region is CASAEGGIPYEQYF. CDR3 DNA sequence: TGTGCCAGCGCAGAGGGGGGTATCCCCTACGAGCAGTACTTC. The V gene is TRBV9, the J gene TRBJ2-7, with D possibly called TRBD1 or TRBD2 (6 bases each). V was clipped by 7 bases and J by 2 bases, with 16 bases between them. Germline CDR1 and CDR2: SGDLS and YYNGEE. This CDR3 is 14 amino acids long.

The chain uses TRBV30 and TRBJ2-7; TRBD1 aligns across 9 bases. Germline values: CDR1 GTSNPN, CDR2 SVGIG (reference sequence). The junction had 17 bases not matched to a gene; V was cut back by 8 bases and J by 3 bases. The CDR3 spans 16 residues. The CDR3 sequence: CAGCGTGLGRSYEQYF. The CDR3 region has the DNA TGTGCCGGTTGCGGGACAGGGCTAGGAAGAAGCTACGAGCAGTACTTC.

This clone appeared once. V and J are TRBV29-1 and TRBJ2-2; a weak D match, TRBD1 (5 bases). Trimming pared 5 bases from V and 0 bases from J, leaving 16 bases between. CDR1 SQVTM and CDR2 ANQGSEA come from the germline V gene. The CDR3 is 16 amino acids. The CDR3 spells CSVSQGRGPNTGELFF. In DNA form, the CDR3 reads TGCAGCGTTAGTCAGGGAAGGGGCCCGAACACCGGGGAGCTGTTTTTT.